Reported below is one T cell receptor (beta chain). There is no known antigen for this receptor. Base qualities are not at hand, and no much larger clone is one base apart. Different DNA sequences within this sample yield the same CDR3. In total, 630 or so healthy bone marrow donors made up the cohort. All cohort members were sampled while nominally healthy, although unrecorded immune exposures were likely present. The donor was CMV seropositive and belonged to the group of more than 250 seropositive cohort members. A peripheral blood sample was collected from each donor, and TCR beta sequencing was performed on peripheral blood mononuclear cells. Genomic DNA extraction from the blood cell samples was performed with the Qiagen DNeasy Blood Extraction Kit. V lost 0 bases and J lost 1 base; the stretch between them is 10 bases long. As encoded in the germline V gene, CDR1 is SGHDT while CDR2 is YYEEEE. Its CDR3 holds 15 amino acids, cysteine through phenylalanine. Kept here is only the CDR3 DNA, which spans 45 bases and is read in frame from base 1.

The source of the sample is a study of cytomegalovirus exposure and HLA in healthy donors (dated by TCRdb to the late 2010s). The study in broad terms: An earlier analysis of a few hundred of the donors reported about 280 Gb of sequence data and approximately 120 million unique TCR beta sequences obtained from approximately 180 million T cells. An early release covering roughly 580 HLA-typed donors comprised approximately 290 gigabases of sequencing data and roughly 85 million unique TCR sequences. Of the approximately 370 genotyped donors, 75% to 85% were placed in the genetic ancestry cluster associated with self-reported Caucasian donors. The aim of the study was to test whether cataloging public T cell receptors could identify signatures of past pathogen exposure. The study profiled the T cell repertoires of around 700 subjects by immunosequencing and related them to cytomegalovirus serostatus. In addition to the first cohort of 666 subjects, a separate validation cohort of around 110 different subjects was used. High-throughput TCR immunosequencing, statistical association of individual TCRs with disease status, and machine learning were combined to predict cytomegalovirus infection status. A later analysis re-examined previously published TCR beta repertoires from hundreds of donors and added high-resolution HLA genotyping to investigate patterns of TCR occurrence. Rather than drawing on any new phenotypic data, the later analysis identified candidate immune exposures from TCR beta sequences and the way those sequences occurred across donors. An earlier analysis of several hundred of the donors applied high-throughput TCR beta sequencing to assess whether each TCR beta V gene segment acted as functional or pseudogenic. Donor age, sex, ethnicity and CMV serostatus were collected together with the repertoire data. A later genetic analysis used genome-wide SNP genotypes for about 65% of the roughly 700 donors, treating that subset as a discovery cohort. Every discovery cohort repertoire had been produced on one sequencing platform. HLA typing included class I and class II loci at four-digit resolution. The number of typed donors differed by locus: about 620-630 for A, B, C, DRB1 and DQB1; 500 to 550 for DQA1; around 580 for DPA1; and some 450 for DPB1. About five DR-DQ haplotypes were handled as single units for association and clustering, since linkage in the cohort was strong. On average, roughly 200,000 unique TCR beta nucleotide sequences were sequenced per donor among fewer than 500 genotyped donors of the cohort, with roughly 18% of those sequences being non-productive.

Overall study results and their limits: A few of the identified cytomegalovirus-associated TCR beta chains were confirmed in vitro to be specific for cytomegalovirus antigens. According to the authors, the approach could potentially be generalized to other disease states and immunological phenotypes. A cluster of highly shared sequence variants was judged likely to be a technical artifact of the sequencing pipeline. Correlated functional status among segregating V segments might be attributable to linkage disequilibrium, but an unknown experimental factor could not be ruled out. Several of the top co-occurrence clusters appeared to be linked to parvovirus B19, influenza, CMV and Epstein-Barr virus, according to a later analysis. In an earlier analysis of 587 of the donors, most TCR beta V segments were observed in productive rearrangements about 90% or about 30% of the time, broadly matching IMGT annotations. In a later analysis, the rate of TCR association differed among HLA loci, with DRB1 alleles having the most associated TCRs and HLA-C alleles having the fewest. A later analysis associated approximately 17,000 TCR beta sequences with specific HLA alleles at a false discovery rate of 0.05. Because counts were too low, about 18 rarely observed V segments, including chromosome 9 orphons, were excluded from the earlier analysis of 587 of the donors. Sequencing depth was assumed to be roughly uniform across donors in the presence/absence analyses, though that assumption may not hold. Some IMGT-functional V segments, including TRBV6-2 and TRBV6-3, could not be told apart with the 87-base-pair reads, so those segments were excluded. Because HLA typing was unavailable for some donors at each locus, only the typed subset was used in association tests. A further reported finding was that TCR beta sequences accurately predicted the HLA-A and HLA-B alleles for most subjects in the first cohort. While some public TCRs were present in many individuals, most TCR sequences turned up only very rarely across donors. Most CMV-associated TCR beta chains appeared to be HLA-restricted in a later analysis, and the HLA associations seemed to be driven largely by CMV exposure. This cohort had only TCR beta chains sequenced, and the lack of alpha or paired-chain data limited which features could be detected. Assigning TCR associations to individual alleles was difficult when HLA alleles, especially DR and DQ, strongly co-occurred. In a later genetic analysis, a missense DCLRE1C variant was associated with V-gene and J-gene trimming of TCR beta chains, and the association was replicated in an independent cohort. In the study, some 160 TCR beta chains were listed as associated with cytomegalovirus. Compared with the roughly 700-donor mean, donors in an Asian-associated ancestry cluster had fewer N-insertions in productive TCRs, according to a later genetic analysis. In a later analysis, HLA-associated TCR beta chains were found to be more clonally expanded and to have lower generation probabilities than equally common non-associated chains. The classifier was reported to diagnose cytomegalovirus status with high specificity and sensitivity in both the original and validation cohorts. For the cohort, immune exposure information was limited to CMV serostatus.

Library prep was done by the immunoSEQ multiplex PCR assay. For the multiplex PCR, a mixture combining 60 forward primers for TCR Vbeta segments and 13 reverse primers for TCR Jbeta segments was used. Amplification of the CDR3 region of rearranged TCR beta genes was performed with a multiplex PCR assay on genomic DNA. The amplified TCR beta libraries were sequenced on the Illumina HiSeq System as 87-base-pair reads. For the original study's pipeline: Across the 670 or so repertoires, a later analysis counted roughly 77 million unique TCR beta chains, roughly 11 million of which were shared by at least two donors. To remove PCR and sequencing errors, raw reads were error-corrected and collapsed into unique sequences using a nearest-neighbor algorithm that merged closely related sequences. Alignment of CDR3 sequences to IMGT reference sequences was used to assign V, D and J gene segments. For a sequence to be retained, a match of at least six nucleotides was required to both a V gene segment and a J gene segment. Rearrangements were called productive when the CDR3 lacked stop codons and stayed in frame with V and J; all others were non-productive. Following IMGT convention, CDR3 was defined as the stretch from the second conserved V-encoded cysteine up to the conserved J-encoded phenylalanine. In an earlier analysis of more than 550 of the donors, sequences lacking an unambiguous match to a single V gene segment were excluded. An earlier analysis of roughly 590 of the donors called V segments functional above 56.7% productive rearrangements and segregating when the between-donor standard deviation exceeded 5%. A statistical classification framework was built to diagnose cytomegalovirus status from the catalog of TCR beta chain sequences. In a later analysis, TCR nucleotide sequences were compared against IMGT/GENE-DB human TR gene sequences so that V and J genes could be assigned. Using the TCRdist pipeline, a later analysis assigned CDR3 sequences along with most-parsimonious VDJ recombination scenarios. In a later analysis, each TCR beta chain was defined by its CDR3 amino acid sequence together with its V-gene family, and reads lacking a unique V-gene family were excluded. A later analysis removed nearly 600 highly shared, low-generation-probability nucleotide sequences to deal with suspected cross-contamination and a sequencing artifact. A later analysis calculated a clonal expansion index for each public chain from normalized within-repertoire ranks of inferred template counts. In a later analysis, generation probabilities were computed with a VDJ recombination model fitted to out-of-frame rearrangements, and the resulting probabilities were checked against IGoR. A later analysis scored TCR-TCR, TCR-HLA and TCR-CMV co-occurrence with hypergeometric tests, applying a repertoire-size bias correction to TCR pairs. A later analysis estimated false discovery rates by permuting HLA or CMV assignments 20 times. In a later analysis, co-occurring TCRs were grouped using DBSCAN, with TCRdist sequence similarity added in when clustering inside HLA-allele-positive subsets. Repertoires with fewer than 30,000 or more than 120,000 public chains, plus five repertoires with anomalous nucleotide sharing, were excluded from co-occurrence clustering. TCRdb mirrors the immuneACCESS table, restricted to in-frame sequences. Some clones are absent from its copies; in checked studies, under half trace to an unresolved V gene, and the reason for the others is unknown. That table gives V, J and clone size, and the DNA gave D and trimming. This sample holds about 100,000 clones; approximately 80% were observed only once. The ten largest account for 4.1% of the sample.

Sequencing used PBMCs. The V gene is TRBV5-6 and the J gene is TRBJ2-5, with a tentative D gene TRBD2 over 5 matching bases. The source of this sequence is a female donor in good health and CMV-seropositive. CDR3 region: CASSLGRTAQETQYF. At the DNA level, the sequence is TGTGCCAGCAGCTTGGGGAGGACGGCCCAAGAGACCCAGTACTTC.